The entry below gives a single TCR beta chain sequence along with its context. What it recognizes is unknown. This CDR3 spans 14 amino acids. V was pared by 5 bases and J by 5 bases, with 7 bases of the junction left unmatched. Germline values: CDR1 SGHRS, CDR2 YFSETQ. Here immunoSEQ multiplex PCR was the method, and the copy in TCRdb shows in-frame clones only, minus some. Of more than 15,000 clones in the sample, more than 75% were seen once. This record comes from a study of chemoradiotherapy in HPV16-positive cancers. Study observations and caveats: Candidate HPV-specific clones and E7-related TCR motifs grew in tumor during treatment.

The specimen was collected from a patient who underwent chemoradiotherapy. The receptor was isolated from a human donor with HPV-associated anogenital cancer. The genes are TRBV5-1 and TRBJ2-5; 9 bases agree with TRBD2. Here the CDR3 reads CASSSAGGYETQYF. The CDR3 DNA follows: TGCGCCAGCAGTTCCGCGGGGGGGTATGAGACCCAGTACTTC.